This T cell receptor (beta chain) was sequenced during a study of technical replicates of blood from a handful of donors. Trimming removed 0 bases at V and 7 bases at J, with 10 bases between. The CDR3 runs to 15 residues. The germline CDR1 and CDR2 sequences are KGHSH and LQKENI. The repertoire was sequenced with immunoSEQ multiplex PCR; TCRdb's copy has only in-frame clones and lacks some. The table records tens of thousands of clones, roughly 94% of them present only once. This receptor was obtained from a human donor in good health. The chain links TRBV18 to TRBJ1-6; D unclear. Material: T cells isolated from PBMCs. The CDR3 loop reads CASSPPNSGNSPLHF. CDR3 DNA sequence: TGTGCCAGCTCACCACCTAACTCGGGGAATTCACCCCTCCACTTT.